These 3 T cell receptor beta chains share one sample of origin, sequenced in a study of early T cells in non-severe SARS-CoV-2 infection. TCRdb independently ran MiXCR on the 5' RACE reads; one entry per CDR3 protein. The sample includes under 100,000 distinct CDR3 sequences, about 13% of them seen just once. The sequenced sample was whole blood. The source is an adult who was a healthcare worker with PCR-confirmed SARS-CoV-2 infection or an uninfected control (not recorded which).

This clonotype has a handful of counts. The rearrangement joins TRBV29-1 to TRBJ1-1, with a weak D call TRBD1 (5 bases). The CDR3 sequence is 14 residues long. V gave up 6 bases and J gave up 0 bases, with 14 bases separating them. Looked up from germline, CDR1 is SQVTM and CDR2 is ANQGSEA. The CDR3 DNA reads TGCAGCGTCACCCCTAGGGGTCTGAACACTGAAGCTTTCTTT. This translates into CSVTPRGLNTEAFF.

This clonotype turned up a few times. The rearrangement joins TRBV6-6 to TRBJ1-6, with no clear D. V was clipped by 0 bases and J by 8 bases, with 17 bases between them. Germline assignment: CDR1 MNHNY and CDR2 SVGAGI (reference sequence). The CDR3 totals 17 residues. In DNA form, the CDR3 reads TGTGCCAGCAGTTACTCGATAATGCGGGGATTTGATTCACCCCTCCACTTT. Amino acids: CASSYSIMRGFDSPLHF.

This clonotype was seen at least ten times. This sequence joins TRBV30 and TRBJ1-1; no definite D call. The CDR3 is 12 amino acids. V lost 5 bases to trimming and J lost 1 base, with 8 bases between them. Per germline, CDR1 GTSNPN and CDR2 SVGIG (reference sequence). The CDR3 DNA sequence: TGTGCCTGGGGCCGCCCGAACACTGAAGCTTTCTTT. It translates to CAWGRPNTEAFF.